These T cell receptor beta chains were read from a single sample in a study of T cell changes during pregnancy in multiple sclerosis. Clones were read by immunoSEQ multiplex PCR, and TCRdb kept only the in-frame ones, dropping some. The data hold about 28,000 clones, with about 91% observed a single time. The sample here was peripheral blood, taken in the first trimester of pregnancy. The receptors shown here come from a female donor in good health, enrolled as a control in a pregnancy study. Each CDR3 is given with its conserved first and last residue. The order of the fields is V gene, clone size, D gene, J gene, CDR3 protein, CDR3 DNA. A D gene is named only where the DNA matches it firmly. A row's size may be missing; if present it is once, few, many or a size class.

V gene: TRBV9; clone size: NA; D gene: TRBD1; J gene: TRBJ1-1; CDR3 protein: CASSPQGARAEAFF; CDR3 DNA: TGTGCCAGCAGCCCCCAGGGGGCGAGGGCTGAAGCTTTCTTT
V gene: TRBV7-2; clone size: NA; D gene: TRBD1; J gene: TRBJ1-6; CDR3 protein: CASSRWDRANSPLHF; CDR3 DNA: TGTGCCAGCAGCCGGTGGGACAGGGCAAATTCACCCCTCCACTTT
V gene: TRBV2; clone size: few; D gene: NA; J gene: TRBJ1-2; CDR3 protein: CASSYPGLPGYTF; CDR3 DNA: TGTGCCAGCAGCTATCCGGGACTCCCTGGCTACACCTTC
V gene: TRBV6-6; clone size: NA; D gene: NA; J gene: TRBJ1-1; CDR3 protein: CASSRVWGGTEAFF; CDR3 DNA: TGTGCCAGCAGTCGGGTTTGGGGGGGCACTGAAGCTTTCTTT
V gene: TRBV4-1; clone size: NA; D gene: NA; J gene: TRBJ2-5; CDR3 protein: CASSQGLRGGQETQYF; CDR3 DNA: TGCGCCAGCAGCCAAGGTCTTAGGGGGGGCCAAGAGACCCAGTACTTC
V gene: TRBV21-1; clone size: NA; D gene: NA; J gene: TRBJ2-5; CDR3 protein: CASSSRLAGIETQYF; CDR3 DNA: TGTGCCAGCAGCAGCCGACTAGCGGGAATCGAGACCCAGTACTTC
V gene: TRBV5-6; clone size: NA; D gene: TRBD1; J gene: TRBJ1-1; CDR3 protein: CASRSRGRDTEAFF; CDR3 DNA: TGTGCCAGCAGATCAAGGGGGCGAGACACTGAAGCTTTCTTT
V gene: TRBV5-1; clone size: NA; D gene: TRBD2; J gene: TRBJ2-2; CDR3 protein: CASSFPGGYTGELFF; CDR3 DNA: TGCGCCAGCAGCTTTCCGGGGGGATATACCGGGGAGCTGTTTTTT
V gene: TRBV5-1; clone size: NA; D gene: TRBD1; J gene: TRBJ1-1; CDR3 protein: CASRGQGIATEAFF; CDR3 DNA: TGCGCCAGCAGAGGACAGGGGATTGCAACTGAAGCTTTCTTT
V gene: TRBV5-4; clone size: NA; D gene: TRBD1; J gene: TRBJ1-3; CDR3 protein: CASSSWTGPGNTIYF; CDR3 DNA: TGTGCCAGCAGCTCCTGGACAGGGCCGGGAAACACCATATATTTT
V gene: TRBV11-2; clone size: NA; D gene: NA; J gene: TRBJ1-2; CDR3 protein: CASSPTLATAGYTF; CDR3 DNA: TGTGCCAGCAGCCCCACCCTCGCGACAGCTGGCTACACCTTC
V gene: TRBV27; clone size: NA; D gene: NA; J gene: TRBJ2-6; CDR3 protein: CASSLTGGANVLTF; CDR3 DNA: TGTGCCAGCAGTTTGACCGGGGGGGCCAACGTCCTGACTTTC
V gene: TRBV7-9; clone size: NA; D gene: NA; J gene: TRBJ2-7; CDR3 protein: CASSPLGFGGEQYF; CDR3 DNA: TGTGCCAGCAGCCCCCTAGGGTTCGGGGGCGAGCAGTACTTC
V gene: TRBV18; clone size: NA; D gene: TRBD2; J gene: TRBJ2-1; CDR3 protein: CASSPRGLADSYNEQFF; CDR3 DNA: TGTGCCAGCTCACCTAGGGGACTAGCGGACAGCTACAATGAGCAGTTCTTC
V gene: TRBV18; clone size: NA; D gene: NA; J gene: TRBJ2-2; CDR3 protein: CASSPPLTFEYGELFF; CDR3 DNA: TGTGCCAGCTCACCACCCCTGACTTTCGAATACGGGGAGCTGTTTTTT
V gene: TRBV7-8; clone size: NA; D gene: NA; J gene: TRBJ2-7; CDR3 protein: CASSLEGSGSYEQYF; CDR3 DNA: TGTGCCAGCAGCTTAGAAGGCTCCGGGTCCTACGAGCAGTACTTC
V gene: TRBV11-2; clone size: NA; D gene: TRBD1; J gene: TRBJ1-4; CDR3 protein: CASSFRGSTNEKLFF; CDR3 DNA: TGTGCCAGCAGCTTCAGGGGGTCCACTAATGAAAAACTGTTTTTT
V gene: TRBV5-1; clone size: NA; D gene: TRBD2; J gene: TRBJ2-1; CDR3 protein: CASSLSGRTYNEQFF; CDR3 DNA: TGCGCCAGCAGCTTGTCCGGGAGGACTTACAATGAGCAGTTCTTC
V gene: TRBV30; clone size: NA; D gene: NA; J gene: TRBJ1-1; CDR3 protein: CAWSEQGPNREAFF; CDR3 DNA: TGTGCCTGGAGTGAACAGGGCCCAAATCGGGAAGCTTTCTTT
V gene: TRBV12-5; clone size: once; D gene: NA; J gene: TRBJ1-2; CDR3 protein: CASGPPQEHNYGYTF; CDR3 DNA: TGTGCTAGTGGTCCCCCACAGGAGCATAACTATGGCTACACCTTC
V gene: TRBV13; clone size: NA; D gene: TRBD2; J gene: TRBJ2-7; CDR3 protein: CASSSSMTSGRIYEQYF; CDR3 DNA: TGTGCCAGCAGCTCTAGTATGACTAGCGGGAGAATCTACGAGCAGTACTTC
V gene: TRBV11-1; clone size: NA; D gene: NA; J gene: TRBJ2-3; CDR3 protein: CASSPHRVADTQYF; CDR3 DNA: TGTGCCAGCAGCCCGCACAGAGTCGCAGATACGCAGTATTTT
V gene: TRBV7-9; clone size: NA; D gene: NA; J gene: TRBJ1-1; CDR3 protein: CASSFPVNTEAFF; CDR3 DNA: TGTGCCAGCAGCTTCCCAGTGAACACTGAAGCTTTCTTT
V gene: TRBV5-6; clone size: NA; D gene: TRBD2; J gene: TRBJ2-2; CDR3 protein: CASSRGLAGKTGELFF; CDR3 DNA: TGTGCCAGCAGTCGTGGGTTAGCGGGGAAAACCGGGGAGCTGTTTTTT
V gene: TRBV5-1; clone size: NA; D gene: TRBD2; J gene: TRBJ2-5; CDR3 protein: CASSLAGGLAEETQYF; CDR3 DNA: TGCGCCAGCAGCTTGGCCGGAGGACTAGCTGAGGAGACCCAGTACTTC
V gene: TRBV9; clone size: NA; D gene: NA; J gene: TRBJ2-2; CDR3 protein: CASSVVSTGELFF; CDR3 DNA: TGTGCCAGCAGCGTAGTTAGCACCGGGGAGCTGTTTTTT
V gene: TRBV7-2; clone size: NA; D gene: TRBD2; J gene: TRBJ2-3; CDR3 protein: CASSLQRGGHGDTQYF; CDR3 DNA: TGTGCCAGCAGCTTACAGCGGGGGGGCCATGGAGATACGCAGTATTTT
V gene: TRBV7-2; clone size: once; D gene: NA; J gene: TRBJ2-7; CDR3 protein: CASSLPPSDEQYF; CDR3 DNA: TGTGCCAGCAGCCTCCCTCCTAGTGACGAGCAGTACTTC
V gene: TRBV27; clone size: NA; D gene: NA; J gene: TRBJ2-1; CDR3 protein: CASSLSRTPSSYNEQFF; CDR3 DNA: TGTGCCAGCAGTTTATCGCGGACACCAAGCTCCTACAATGAGCAGTTCTTC
V gene: TRBV7-9; clone size: NA; D gene: NA; J gene: TRBJ2-6; CDR3 protein: CASSLGQGSPGANVLTF; CDR3 DNA: TGTGCCAGCAGCTTAGGGCAGGGATCCCCCGGGGCCAACGTCCTGACTTTC
V gene: TRBV27; clone size: NA; D gene: TRBD1; J gene: TRBJ1-6; CDR3 protein: CASRPTGSGSPLHF; CDR3 DNA: TGTGCCAGCAGACCGACAGGGTCCGGATCACCCCTCCACTTT
V gene: TRBV10-3; clone size: NA; D gene: TRBD2; J gene: TRBJ2-7; CDR3 protein: CAISGEAGGSYEQYF; CDR3 DNA: TGTGCCATCAGTGGGGAGGCGGGAGGTTCCTACGAGCAGTACTTC
V gene: TRBV2; clone size: few; D gene: TRBD2; J gene: TRBJ2-3; CDR3 protein: CASSLRAGETDTQYF; CDR3 DNA: TGTGCCAGCAGCCTGCGGGCGGGGGAGACAGATACGCAGTATTTT
V gene: TRBV10-2; clone size: NA; D gene: NA; J gene: TRBJ2-7; CDR3 protein: CASTDSGGGRSYEQYF; CDR3 DNA: TGCGCCAGCACCGATTCGGGCGGGGGCCGTTCCTACGAGCAGTACTTC
V gene: TRBV2; clone size: once; D gene: TRBD2; J gene: TRBJ2-4; CDR3 protein: CASSASGRSYQNIQYF; CDR3 DNA: TGTGCCAGCAGTGCGAGCGGGAGGTCTTACCAAAACATTCAGTACTTC
V gene: TRBV5-1; clone size: NA; D gene: TRBD1; J gene: TRBJ1-6; CDR3 protein: CASSRDSNSPLHF; CDR3 DNA: TGCGCCAGCAGCCGGGACAGCAATTCACCCCTCCACTTT
V gene: TRBV7-2; clone size: once; D gene: TRBD1; J gene: TRBJ2-7; CDR3 protein: CASSFRTGDRNEQYF; CDR3 DNA: TGTGCCAGCAGCTTCCGGACAGGGGATAGGAACGAGCAGTACTTC
V gene: TRBV5-6; clone size: NA; D gene: NA; J gene: TRBJ2-4; CDR3 protein: CASSLSLTGAKNIQYF; CDR3 DNA: TGTGCCAGCAGCTTGTCGCTCACCGGAGCCAAAAACATTCAGTACTTC
V gene: TRBV2; clone size: few; D gene: NA; J gene: TRBJ2-7; CDR3 protein: CASAGAGTTHYF; CDR3 DNA: TGTGCCAGCGCGGGGGCGGGGACTACCCACTACTTC
V gene: TRBV19; clone size: NA; D gene: NA; J gene: TRBJ1-5; CDR3 protein: CASSSLHTSSNQPQHF; CDR3 DNA: TGTGCCAGTAGTAGCTTACACACCTCAAGCAATCAGCCCCAGCATTTT
V gene: TRBV5-4; clone size: NA; D gene: NA; J gene: TRBJ1-6; CDR3 protein: CASSPRQAVDNSPLHF; CDR3 DNA: TGTGCCAGCAGCCCCCGACAGGCCGTCGATAATTCACCCCTCCACTTT
V gene: TRBV7-6; clone size: NA; D gene: TRBD2; J gene: TRBJ2-2; CDR3 protein: CASSLGSGGALTGELFF; CDR3 DNA: TGTGCCAGCAGCTTAGGTAGCGGGGGGGCGCTCACCGGGGAGCTGTTTTTT
V gene: TRBV7-9; clone size: few; D gene: TRBD1; J gene: TRBJ1-2; CDR3 protein: CASSFERDSGYGYTF; CDR3 DNA: TGTGCCAGCAGCTTTGAACGGGACAGCGGATATGGCTACACCTTC
V gene: TRBV29-1; clone size: NA; D gene: TRBD1; J gene: TRBJ1-2; CDR3 protein: CSVVRAGGPDGYTF; CDR3 DNA: TGCAGCGTTGTTCGGGCAGGGGGCCCCGATGGCTACACCTTC
V gene: TRBV19; clone size: NA; D gene: TRBD1; J gene: TRBJ1-2; CDR3 protein: CASSIDLQGSYGYTF; CDR3 DNA: TGTGCCAGTAGTATAGACCTACAGGGGTCCTATGGCTACACCTTC
V gene: TRBV29-1; clone size: NA; D gene: NA; J gene: TRBJ1-2; CDR3 protein: CSVETNRAGAGYTF; CDR3 DNA: TGCAGCGTTGAGACGAACAGGGCTGGGGCTGGCTACACCTTC
V gene: TRBV18; clone size: NA; D gene: NA; J gene: TRBJ2-4; CDR3 protein: CASSPGGGIKNIQYF; CDR3 DNA: TGTGCCAGCTCACCAGGGGGCGGAATCAAAAACATTCAGTACTTC
V gene: TRBV30; clone size: NA; D gene: TRBD1; J gene: TRBJ1-4; CDR3 protein: CALTGTGGNEKLFF; CDR3 DNA: TGTGCCCTAACCGGGACAGGGGGTAATGAAAAACTGTTTTTT
V gene: TRBV19; clone size: once; D gene: NA; J gene: TRBJ2-7; CDR3 protein: CASKKGPSYEQYF; CDR3 DNA: TGTGCCAGTAAAAAGGGGCCCTCCTACGAGCAGTACTTC
V gene: TRBV30; clone size: NA; D gene: TRBD2; J gene: TRBJ2-4; CDR3 protein: CAWSKAGGALAKNIQYF; CDR3 DNA: TGTGCCTGGAGTAAAGCGGGGGGTGCACTAGCCAAAAACATTCAGTACTTC
V gene: TRBV5-1; clone size: NA; D gene: TRBD1; J gene: TRBJ2-1; CDR3 protein: CASRRTGDEQFF; CDR3 DNA: TGCGCCAGCAGGCGTACAGGGGATGAGCAGTTCTTC
V gene: TRBV30; clone size: once; D gene: NA; J gene: TRBJ1-4; CDR3 protein: CAWSRQINEKLFF; CDR3 DNA: TGTGCCTGGAGTCGTCAGATTAATGAAAAACTGTTTTTT
V gene: TRBV28; clone size: NA; D gene: TRBD2; J gene: TRBJ2-7; CDR3 protein: CASSSLSGGAEEQYF; CDR3 DNA: TGTGCCAGCAGTTCCCTTAGCGGGGGGGCCGAAGAGCAGTACTTC